This T cell receptor (beta chain) was documented in a study of CD8 T cells in ankylosing spondylitis. A word on this clonotype: No antigen is known for it.

Study observations and caveats: What appeared characteristic of ankylosing spondylitis blood was a TCR beta motif of under 10 highly homologous variants. In ankylosing spondylitis patients, matched synovial fluid reportedly showed significant enrichment of disease-linked clones. Both synovial fluid and blood in reactive arthritis had previously been reported to carry some motif variants. Researchers report that disease-linked clones proved CD8+ and relatively rare in peripheral blood.

The CDR3 covers 19 residues. Germline loops: CDR1 ENHRY, CDR2 SYGVKD. With V trimmed by 2 bases and J by 6 bases, 13 bases remained unmatched. Quantitative 5'-RACE was performed with molecular barcodes, and it yielded the TCR beta libraries. TCRdb re-called the 5' RACE reads through MiXCR, storing one row per CDR3 protein. The table includes around 430,000 distinct CDR3 sequences, 17% detected once. Sequenced material: blood, either unsorted or a sorted T cell fraction (not recorded which). V usage is TRBV10-3 and J usage is TRBJ2-3, with TRBD2 identical over 14 bases. This receptor was taken from a male donor with ankylosing spondylitis. The CDR3 DNA reads TGTGCCATCAGTGAGACCGGACTAGCGGGAGGCCGAGTGTCTGATACGCAGTATTTT. This translates into CAISETGLAGGRVSDTQYF.